The 13 T cell receptor beta chains presented below share a single source sample, sequenced in a study of blood T cell repertoires in COVID-19. TCRdb's copy holds only in-frame clones and misses some; the assay was immunoSEQ multiplex PCR. The table includes approximately 140,000 clones, under 90% detected once. The sample comprised PBMCs or T cells enriched from blood (not recorded which). The receptors originated from a man aged 45-65 years in a cohort exposed to, infected with or recovered from COVID-19 (not recorded which).

This chain connects TRBV6-5 to TRBJ2-2; 7 nucleotides match TRBD1. The CDR3 covers 16 residues. Germline lookup yields CDR1 MNHEY and CDR2 SVGAGI. J was trimmed by 2 bases and V by 2 bases; bases with no gene match: 5. CDR3 bases: TGTGCCAGCAGTTACGATTCAGGGGGAAACACCGGGGAGCTGTTTTTT. It translates to CASSYDSGGNTGELFF.

The chain joins TRBV7-9 to TRBJ1-1; D is unclear. Germline values: CDR1 SEHNR, CDR2 FQNEAQ (reference sequence). V was pared by 0 bases and J by 0 bases, with 8 bases between. CDR3 length equals 15 residues. CDR3 bases: TGTGCCAGCAGCTTAGCGGCGGGAGTGAACACTGAAGCTTTCTTT. This gives the protein CASSLAAGVNTEAFF.

The V gene is TRBV18, the J gene TRBJ2-7; 7 nucleotides line up with TRBD1. The CDR3 runs to 14 residues. V shed 5 bases and J 2 bases; nucleotides not matched to a gene: 6. The germline gives CDR1 KGHSH, CDR2 LQKENI. DNA for the CDR3: TGTGCCAGCTCAGGCGACAGGGTTCCCTACGAGCAGTACTTC. Protein: CASSGDRVPYEQYF.

The V and J genes are TRBV25-1 and TRBJ2-3; tentative D call: TRBD2 (6 bases). This CDR3 spans 14 amino acids. With 7 bases removed from V and 6 bases from J, the gap between germline ends came to 17 bases. The germline CDR1 and CDR2 sequences are MGHDK and SYGVNS. The CDR3 bases are TGTGCCAGCAAGGACACTGGAGGGTCCGATACGCAGTATTTT. Translation gives CASKDTGGSDTQYF.

This clone was counted a single time. The CDR3 sequence: CASSSTGGTYNEQFF. CDR3 bases: TGCGCCAGCAGCAGTACAGGGGGAACCTACAATGAGCAGTTCTTC. The V and J genes are TRBV5-1 and TRBJ2-1; 8 nucleotides line up with TRBD1. J gave up 2 bases and V 4 bases, and 5 bases lay outside the gene matches. The CDR3 runs to 15 residues. Per germline, CDR1 SGHRS and CDR2 YFSETQ.

The V and J genes are TRBV2 and TRBJ2-3, with a possible D match to TRBD2 (5 bases). Germline assignment: CDR1 SNHLY and CDR2 FYNNEI. The CDR3 has 14 amino acids. V gave up 2 bases and J gave up 5 bases, with 11 bases separating them. The CDR3: CASSEFRGRDTQYF. The DNA for the CDR3 is TGTGCCAGCAGTGAATTCCGGGGAAGAGATACGCAGTATTTT.

As concerns this clone: Other DNA sequences in this specimen translate into the identical CDR3. The rearrangement uses TRBV3-1 (or the pseudogene TRBV3-2) and TRBJ1-5; D is possibly TRBD1 (5 bases). In germline, CDR1 is LGHDT, CDR2 YNNKEL (reference sequence). V lost 2 bases, J lost 7 bases, and 6 bases lay in between. CDR3 length: 12 residues. The CDR3 region is CASSQTGQPQHF. The CDR3 DNA reads as TGTGCCAGCAGCCAAACAGGCCAGCCCCAGCATTTT.

The chain joins TRBV19 to TRBJ2-7; D unresolved. Germline-derived CDR1 and CDR2 are LNHDA and SQIVND (reference sequence). The V and J ends lost 3 bases and 0 bases respectively, with 9 bases between them. The CDR3 totals 14 residues. The CDR3 sequence: CASSIVLISYEQYF. DNA for the CDR3: TGTGCCAGTAGTATCGTCCTAATCTCCTACGAGCAGTACTTC. The variable domain in full, completed from reference TRBV19 and TRBJ2-7, reads DGGITQSPKYLFRKEGQNVTLSCEQNLNHDAMYWYRQDPGQGLRLIYYSQIVNDFQKGDIAEGYSVSREKKESFPLTVTSAQKNPTAFYLCASSIVLISYEQYFGPGTRLTVT.

The chain recombines TRBV5-6 with TRBJ1-2; D is ambiguous. CDR3 size: 15 residues. Between the trimmed V and J ends, which lost 2 bases and 3 bases, there was a span of 14 bases. Per germline, CDR1 SGHDT and CDR2 YYEEEE. This CDR3 reads CASSLGTVGDYGYTF. DNA of the CDR3: TGTGCCAGCAGCTTAGGAACAGTGGGAGACTATGGCTACACCTTC.

Concerning this clone: Other nucleotide sequences in the sample specify the same CDR3. The chain uses TRBV9 and TRBJ2-7; 7 nucleotides match TRBD2. The ends lost 2 bases at V and 1 base at J; junction bases unmatched: 6. This CDR3 is built from 15 residues. Germline V lookup: CDR1 SGDLS, CDR2 YYNGEE. The CDR3 nucleotides read TGTGCCAGCAGCGTTGGAAGCGGGACTTCCTACGAGCAGTACTTC. This sequence encodes CASSVGSGTSYEQYF.

The count of this clone is one. V gene TRBV27 combines with J gene TRBJ1-1; a possible D gene is TRBD1 (6 bases). Germline lookup yields CDR1 MNHEY and CDR2 SMNVEV (reference sequence). The CDR3 covers 16 residues. V was shortened by 4 bases and J by 1 base, with 16 bases between the two germline ends. CDR3 in DNA: TGTGCCAGCAGTTCTTACCAGGGGTCGCGGAACACTGAAGCTTTCTTT. This translates into CASSSYQGSRNTEAFF.

This clone occurred a few times. J is TRBJ1-4 and V is TRBV5-1, with D maybe TRBD1 (5 bases). Germline V gives CDR1 SGHRS, CDR2 YFSETQ. This CDR3 is 15 amino acids long. Deletions cut 0 bases from V and 11 bases from J, with 17 bases between. DNA for the CDR3: TGCGCCAGCAGCTTGGCCGAGGCAGGGTTTGAGAAACTGTTTTTT. This sequence encodes CASSLAEAGFEKLFF.

This chain connects TRBV9 to TRBJ1-2, with D maybe TRBD1 (5 bases). The CDR3 has 15 residues. The ends were cut back, 4 bases at V and 10 bases at J, with 23 bases in the middle. Germline lookup yields CDR1 SGDLS and CDR2 YYNGEE. CDR3 DNA sequence: TGTGCCAGCAGCCCGGGGGGACTGACTCCCGCCGACTACACCTTC. This gives the protein CASSPGGLTPADYTF.